The T cell receptor (beta chain) described here comes from a study of T cells after yellow fever vaccination. The V gene lost 0 bases and the J gene lost 6 bases, with 16 bases spanning the gap. The CDR3 spans 16 residues. Germline loops: CDR1 LGHNA, CDR2 YSLEER. TCRdb itself ran the 5' RACE reads through MiXCR, one entry per CDR3 protein. Here the sample spans some 96,000 distinct CDR3 sequences, over 8% being singletons. This clonotype has just a few counts. The receptor was derived from a man aged 18 to 29 who received the YFV17D yellow fever vaccine. This specimen consisted of CD8+ T cells not binding an NS4B(214-222) dextramer, sorted from PBMCs, obtained less than 18 days after the first yellow fever vaccination. The chain employs TRBV4-3 and TRBJ2-3; TRBD1 is a possible D gene (6 bases). The CDR3 here is CASSQDSAGVLDTQYF. Written as DNA, the CDR3 is TGCGCCAGCAGCCAAGATTCGGCAGGGGTACTGGATACGCAGTATTTT.